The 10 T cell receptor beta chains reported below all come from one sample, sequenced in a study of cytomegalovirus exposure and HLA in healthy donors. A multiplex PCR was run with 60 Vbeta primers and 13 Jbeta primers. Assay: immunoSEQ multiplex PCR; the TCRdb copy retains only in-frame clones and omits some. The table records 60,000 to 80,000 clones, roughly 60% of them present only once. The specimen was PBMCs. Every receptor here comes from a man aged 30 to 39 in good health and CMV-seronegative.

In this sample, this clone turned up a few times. The CDR3 region has the DNA TGTGCCAGCAGTACTCCGGGACAGGGCATAGCTTTCTTT. Translating gives CASSTPGQGIAFF. V usage is TRBV6-5 and J usage is TRBJ1-1; TRBD1 matches 9 bases. This CDR3 contains 13 residues. The trim removed 5 bases at V and 10 bases at J, leaving 8 bases unmatched. From germline, CDR1 is MNHEY and CDR2 SVGAGI.

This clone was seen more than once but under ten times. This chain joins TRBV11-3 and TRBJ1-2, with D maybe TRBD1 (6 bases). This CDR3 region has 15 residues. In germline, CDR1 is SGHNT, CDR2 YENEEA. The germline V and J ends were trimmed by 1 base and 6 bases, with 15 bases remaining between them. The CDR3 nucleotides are TGTGCCAGCAGCTTAGGAGGGGGTACTAATAATGGCTACACCTTC. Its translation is CASSLGGGTNNGYTF. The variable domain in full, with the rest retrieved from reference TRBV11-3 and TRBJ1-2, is EAGVVQSPRYKIIEKKQPVAFWCNPISGHNTLYWYLQNLGQGPELLIRYENEEAVDDSQLPKDRFSAERLKGVDSTLKIQPAELGDSAVYLCASSLGGGTNNGYTFGSGTRLTVV.

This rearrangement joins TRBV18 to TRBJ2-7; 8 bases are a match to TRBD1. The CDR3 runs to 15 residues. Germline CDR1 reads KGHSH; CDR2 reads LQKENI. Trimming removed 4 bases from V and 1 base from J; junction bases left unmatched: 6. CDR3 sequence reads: CASSRTGSESYEQYF. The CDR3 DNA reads TGTGCCAGCTCACGGACAGGGTCCGAGTCCTACGAGCAGTACTTC. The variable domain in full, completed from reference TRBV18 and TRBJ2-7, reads NAGVMQNPRHLVRRRGQEARLRCSPMKGHSHVYWYRQLPEEGLKFMVYLQKENIIDESGMPKERFSAEFPKEGPSILRIQQVVRGDSAAYFCASSRTGSESYEQYFGPGTRLTVT.

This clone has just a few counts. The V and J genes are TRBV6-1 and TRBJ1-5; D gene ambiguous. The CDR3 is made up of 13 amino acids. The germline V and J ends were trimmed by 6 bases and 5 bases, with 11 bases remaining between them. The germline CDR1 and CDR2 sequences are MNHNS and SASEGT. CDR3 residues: CASSQESYQPQHF. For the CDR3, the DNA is TGTGCCAGCAGCCAAGAGAGTTATCAGCCCCAGCATTTT.

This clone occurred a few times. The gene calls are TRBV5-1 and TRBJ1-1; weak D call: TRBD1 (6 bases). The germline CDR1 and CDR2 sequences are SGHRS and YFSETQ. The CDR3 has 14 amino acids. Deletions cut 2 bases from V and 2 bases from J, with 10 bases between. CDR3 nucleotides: TGCGCCAGCAGCTTTTCGGACAGTAACACTGAAGCTTTCTTT. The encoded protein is CASSFSDSNTEAFF.

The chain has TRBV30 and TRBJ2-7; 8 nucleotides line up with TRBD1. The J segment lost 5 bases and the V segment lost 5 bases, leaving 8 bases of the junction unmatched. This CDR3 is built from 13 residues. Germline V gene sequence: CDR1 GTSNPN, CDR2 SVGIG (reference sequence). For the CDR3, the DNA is TGTGCCTGGTCAATGGGACAGGCTGACGAGCAGTACTTC. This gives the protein CAWSMGQADEQYF.

For the CDR3, the DNA is TGTGCCTGGAGCAGCGAGGGAGGGTCACCCCTCCACTTT. Amino acids: CAWSSEGGSPLHF. The chain is built from TRBV30 and TRBJ1-6; D gene ambiguous. Germline V gives CDR1 GTSNPN, CDR2 SVGIG (reference sequence). Trimming removed 3 bases from V and 10 bases from J, with 13 bases in between. The CDR3 totals 13 residues.

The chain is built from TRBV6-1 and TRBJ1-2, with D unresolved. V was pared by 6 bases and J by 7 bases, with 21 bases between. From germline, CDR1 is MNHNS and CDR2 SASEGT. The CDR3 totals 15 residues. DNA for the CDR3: TGTGCCAGCAGAGGGCGGCGGGCCGTGGCAGGTGGCTACACCTTC. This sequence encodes CASRGRRAVAGGYTF.

The CDR3 DNA is TGTGCCAGCAGGACCCACAGGGATTCCTACGAGCAGTACTTC. Its translation: CASRTHRDSYEQYF. The chain uses TRBV6-5 and TRBJ2-7; weak D call: TRBD1 (6 bases). The CDR3 extends over 14 amino acids. Germline V gene lookup returns CDR1 MNHEY and CDR2 SVGAGI. With 6 bases removed from V and 1 base from J, the gap between germline ends came to 13 bases.

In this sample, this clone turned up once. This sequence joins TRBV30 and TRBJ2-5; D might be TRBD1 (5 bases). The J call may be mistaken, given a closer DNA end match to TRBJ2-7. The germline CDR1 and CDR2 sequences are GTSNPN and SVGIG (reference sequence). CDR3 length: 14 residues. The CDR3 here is CAWSVQAHSYEQYF. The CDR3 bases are TGTGCCTGGAGTGTACAGGCTCACTCCTACGAGCAGTACTTC.